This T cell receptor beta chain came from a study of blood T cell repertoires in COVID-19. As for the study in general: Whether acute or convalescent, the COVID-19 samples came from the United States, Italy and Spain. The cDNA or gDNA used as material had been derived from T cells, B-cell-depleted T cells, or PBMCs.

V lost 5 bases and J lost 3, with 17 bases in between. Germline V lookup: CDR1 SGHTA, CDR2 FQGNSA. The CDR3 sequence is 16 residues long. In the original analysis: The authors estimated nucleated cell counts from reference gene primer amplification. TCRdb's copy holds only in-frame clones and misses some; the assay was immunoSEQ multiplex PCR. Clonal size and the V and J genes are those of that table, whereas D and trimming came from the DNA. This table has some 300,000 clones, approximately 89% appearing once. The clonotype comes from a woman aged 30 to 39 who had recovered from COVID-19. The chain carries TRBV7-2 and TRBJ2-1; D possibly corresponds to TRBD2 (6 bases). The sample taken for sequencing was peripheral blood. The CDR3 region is CASSPKGGRNYNEQFF. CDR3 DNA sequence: TGTGCCAGCAGCCCCAAAGGAGGGAGAAACTACAATGAGCAGTTCTTC. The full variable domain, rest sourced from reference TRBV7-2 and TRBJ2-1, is GAGVSQSPSNKVTEKGKDVELRCDPISGHTALYWYRQSLGQGLEFLIYFQGNSAPDKSGLPSDRFSAERTGGSVSTLTIQRTQQEDSAVYLCASSPKGGRNYNEQFFGPGTRLTVL.